One sample yielded the 32 T cell receptor beta chains listed below, sequenced in a study of shared clonotypes between healthy human individuals. TCRdb keeps only in-frame clones here, not all; method: immunoSEQ multiplex PCR. The sample consists of 330,000 or so clones, roughly 80% of them appearing once. The sequencing input was memory CD4+ T cells sorted from blood. Subset given: CD45RA-negative fraction. The receptors originated from a man aged 25-40 years in good health.

The rearrangement links TRBV7-3 to TRBJ2-1; 7 bases agree with TRBD2. With 0 bases clipped from V and 1 base from J, the junction kept 6 bases outside the gene matches. The CDR3 runs to 17 residues. Germline loops: CDR1 SGHTA, CDR2 FQGTGA. This CDR3 is CASSLTNWRGSYNEQFF. CDR3 sequence (DNA): TGTGCCAGCAGCTTAACCAATTGGCGGGGGTCCTACAATGAGCAGTTCTTC.

This chain joins TRBV18 and TRBJ2-5; D remains ambiguous. Germline lookup yields CDR1 KGHSH and CDR2 LQKENI. V lost 3 bases to trimming and J lost 6 bases, with 11 bases between them. The CDR3 loop spans 13 amino acids. CDR3 bases: TGTGCCAGCTCACCCATGGGCCAGAAGACCCAGTACTTC. Translated: CASSPMGQKTQYF.

This chain uses TRBV20-1 with TRBJ2-1; D remains unclear. The CDR3 runs 11 residues. V was shortened by 3 bases and J by 4 bases, with 4 bases between the two germline ends. Germline V gene sequence: CDR1 DFQATT, CDR2 SNEGSKA (reference sequence). The CDR3 region is CSASDYNEQFF. CDR3 in DNA: TGCAGTGCTAGTGATTACAATGAGCAGTTCTTC.

This chain connects TRBV7-8 to TRBJ2-2; 9 nucleotides match TRBD2. The CDR3 totals 15 residues. CDR1 and CDR2 (germline): SGHVS, FQNEAQ. V lost 1 base to trimming and J lost 6 bases; unmatched junction nucleotides: 3. In DNA form, the CDR3 reads TGTGCCAGCAGCTTAGGGACTAGCGAGTCCGGGGAGCTGTTTTTT. Its translation: CASSLGTSESGELFF.

The rearrangement uses TRBV7-3 and TRBJ2-3, with TRBD2 as a possible D gene (6 bases). The CDR3 is 15 residues long. Germline V lookup: CDR1 SGHTA, CDR2 FQGTGA. V was cut by 2 bases and J by 0 bases, with 9 bases left in between. CDR3 protein: CASSLVAGSTDTQYF. The DNA of the CDR3 is TGTGCCAGCAGCTTAGTGGCGGGAAGCACAGATACGCAGTATTTT.

The chain combines TRBV7-9 with TRBJ2-4; the D is unclear. V lost 4 bases to trimming and J lost 7 bases, with 14 bases between them. The CDR3 sequence is 14 residues long. In germline, CDR1 is SEHNR, CDR2 FQNEAQ (reference sequence). CDR3 nucleotides: TGTGCCAGCAGCTCCTCCCGCCAAGGGAACATTCAGTACTTC. Translated, it gives CASSSSRQGNIQYF.

This clone was seen once. V is TRBV11-3 and J is TRBJ2-2, with no clear D. CDR3 length: 13 residues. Germline V gene lookup returns CDR1 SGHNT and CDR2 YENEEA. Trimming cost V 1 base and J 7 bases, with 7 bases left between them. The CDR3 nucleotides are TGTGCCAGCAGCTTAGTGGGAATCGGGGAGCTGTTTTTT. This translates into CASSLVGIGELFF. Complete variable domain (other parts from reference TRBV11-3 and TRBJ2-2): EAGVVQSPRYKIIEKKQPVAFWCNPISGHNTLYWYLQNLGQGPELLIRYENEEAVDDSQLPKDRFSAERLKGVDSTLKIQPAELGDSAVYLCASSLVGIGELFFGEGSRLTVL.

About this clone: Other DNA sequences of this sample code for an identical CDR3. The genes are TRBV7-6 and TRBJ2-5; D ambiguous. The CDR3 extends over 12 amino acids. The V end lost 5 bases, the J end lost 0 bases, and 4 bases lay between the germline ends. Germline-derived CDR1 and CDR2 are SGHVS and FNYEAQ. The CDR3 protein is CASSPYQETQYF. The CDR3, as DNA: TGTGCCAGCAGCCCTTACCAAGAGACCCAGTACTTC.

Details on this clone: The same CDR3 can be traced to other DNA sequences in this sample. The genes are TRBV6-5 and TRBJ1-5; D remains ambiguous. The CDR3 runs 15 residues. Germline assignment: CDR1 MNHEY and CDR2 SVGAGI. The ends were cut back, 7 bases at V and 0 bases at J, with 13 bases in the middle. The CDR3 reads CASKIRAYSNQPQHF. In DNA, the CDR3 is TGTGCCAGCAAAATAAGGGCCTATAGCAATCAGCCCCAGCATTTT.

The chain joins TRBV5-4 to TRBJ2-7, with 11 bases matching TRBD2. This CDR3 is built from 18 residues. The germline V gene has CDR1 SGHNT and CDR2 YYREEE (reference sequence). The V gene end was trimmed by 4 bases and the J gene end by 6 bases; junction bases not matched to a gene: 18. This CDR3 is CASSPIAGGPLSDREQYF. DNA for the CDR3: TGTGCCAGCAGCCCTATAGCGGGAGGGCCTCTCTCTGACCGCGAGCAGTACTTC.

The chain joins TRBV27 to TRBJ1-2; no definite D call. V gave up 2 bases and J gave up 5 bases, with 6 bases separating them. Germline V gives CDR1 MNHEY, CDR2 SMNVEV (reference sequence). The CDR3 covers 12 residues. Here the CDR3 reads CASSLEGYGYTF. The CDR3, as DNA: TGTGCCAGCAGTTTAGAGGGATATGGCTACACCTTC.

The rearrangement uses TRBV7-9 and TRBJ2-2, with D perhaps given as TRBD1 or TRBD2 (5 bases each). Germline lookup yields CDR1 SEHNR and CDR2 FQNEAQ (reference sequence). Trimming pared 3 bases from V and 6 bases from J, leaving 11 bases between. The CDR3 totals 14 residues. CDR3 bases: TGTGCCAGCAGCTTTTATTTGGGGGCCGGGGAGCTGTTTTTT. The encoded protein is CASSFYLGAGELFF.

In nucleotides, the CDR3 is TGTGCCAGCCGGTCAGACCTTAACTATGGCTACACCTTC. It encodes CASRSDLNYGYTF. The rearrangement links TRBV6-1 to TRBJ1-2; D is unresolved. The germline V and J ends were trimmed by 8 bases and 1 base, with 11 bases remaining between them. CDR1 and CDR2 from the germline V gene are MNHNS and SASEGT. The CDR3 is 13 amino acids.

This clone showed up just a few times. The chain combines TRBV4-1 with TRBJ2-7; the match to TRBD1 covers 12 bases. The V gene's germline CDR1 is MGHRA and CDR2 YSYEKL. V lost 0 bases, J lost 0 bases, and 15 bases stayed unmatched. The CDR3 consists of 21 residues. CDR3 amino acids: CASSQEGSGQGARRLSYEQYF. The CDR3 DNA is TGCGCCAGCAGCCAAGAAGGTTCGGGACAGGGGGCGAGACGCCTCTCCTACGAGCAGTACTTC.

The V and J genes are TRBV30 and TRBJ2-7; D is perhaps TRBD1 (7 bases). This CDR3 region has 15 residues. V lost 3 bases and J lost 2, with 17 bases in between. In germline, CDR1 is GTSNPN, CDR2 SVGIG (reference sequence). CDR3 DNA sequence: TGTGCCTGGAGCGTGGACCCAGGGGGGCCCTACGAGCAGTACTTC. This encodes CAWSVDPGGPYEQYF. The variable domain in full, with the rest retrieved from reference TRBV30 and TRBJ2-7, is SQTIHQWPATLVQPVGSPLSLECTVEGTSNPNLYWYRQAAGRGLQLLFYSVGIGQISSEVPQNLSASRPQDRQFILSSKKLLLSDSGFYLCAWSVDPGGPYEQYFGPGTRLTVT.

This chain joins TRBV7-8 and TRBJ1-1, with a weak D call TRBD1 (6 bases). Trimming took 5 bases from V and 7 from J, leaving 14 bases between them. CDR1 and CDR2 from the germline V gene are SGHVS and FQNEAQ. The CDR3 runs 13 residues. The CDR3: CASSLMEGGEAFF. For the CDR3, the DNA is TGTGCCAGCAGCCTTATGGAGGGGGGTGAAGCTTTCTTT.

The rearrangement joins TRBV4-1 to TRBJ2-1; no reliable D call. Germline lookup yields CDR1 MGHRA and CDR2 YSYEKL. This CDR3 spans 16 amino acids. V dropped 1 base and J dropped 2 bases, with 12 bases sitting between them. The DNA for the CDR3 is TGCGCCAGCAGCCAAGTAGACCTAGTAACCTACAATGAGCAGTTCTTC. Its translation is CASSQVDLVTYNEQFF.

The chain recombines TRBV7-2 with TRBJ2-5; the match to TRBD1 covers 8 bases. The CDR3 is 15 amino acids. Germline values: CDR1 SGHTA, CDR2 FQGNSA. Trimming took 6 bases from V and 5 from J; bases not matched to a gene: 11. The CDR3 DNA reads TGTGCCAGCAGTCGGGACAGGCCCCTGGGGGAGACCCAGTACTTC. Translated: CASSRDRPLGETQYF.

The chain combines TRBV14 with TRBJ2-3; perhaps TRBD1 as D (6 bases). The V gene's germline CDR1 is SGHDN and CDR2 FVKESK. The CDR3 is made up of 13 amino acids. Trimming stripped 5 bases from V and 1 base from J, with 7 bases between. In DNA form, the CDR3 reads TGTGCCAGCAGCGGACAGCGCACAGATACGCAGTATTTT. Translated, it gives CASSGQRTDTQYF.

The rearrangement joins TRBV5-4 to TRBJ2-7; maybe TRBD1 (5 bases). Germline V CDR1 and CDR2: SGHNT, YYREEE (reference sequence). The CDR3 runs to 15 residues. Trimming took off 0 bases at V and 1 base at J, with 11 bases between the two ends. In nucleotides, the CDR3 is TGTGCCAGCAGCTTGGTTCAGGGTTGGTCCTACGAGCAGTACTTC. Translated: CASSLVQGWSYEQYF.

There are a few counts of this clone. J is TRBJ2-3 and V is TRBV18; 13 bases line up with TRBD2. This CDR3 is 15 amino acids long. The V gene end was trimmed by 7 bases and the J gene end by 6 bases; junction bases not matched to a gene: 7. Germline CDR1 reads KGHSH; CDR2 reads LQKENI. The DNA of the CDR3 is TGTGCCAGCTTTAGGACTAGCGGGAGTCGTGATACGCAGTATTTT. This sequence encodes CASFRTSGSRDTQYF.

The chain links TRBV7-6 to TRBJ2-1, with D perhaps assigned TRBD1 or TRBD2 (7 bases each). Trimming removed 5 bases at V and 9 bases at J, with 20 bases between. The germline V gene encodes CDR1 SGHVS and CDR2 FNYEAQ. The CDR3 extends over 15 amino acids. DNA of the CDR3: TGTGCCAGCAGCCAGGACAGGCGGGGGAGCACTGAGCAGTTCTTC. Translated, it gives CASSQDRRGSTEQFF.

As to this clone: This same CDR3 is encoded by further DNA sequences in the sample. This chain links TRBV30 with TRBJ2-3; 7 bases line up with TRBD2. This CDR3 contains 13 residues. The germline gives CDR1 GTSNPN, CDR2 SVGIG (reference sequence). Trimming cost V 5 bases and J 6 bases; bases outside gene matches: 8. This CDR3 reads CAWGRREKDTQYF. The CDR3 nucleotides read TGTGCCTGGGGGCGGCGGGAGAAGGATACGCAGTATTTT.

This clone was recorded a few times. The rearrangement links TRBV4-3 to TRBJ2-1, with a tentative D call TRBD2 (5 bases). Looked up from germline, CDR1 is LGHNA and CDR2 is YSLEER. V lost 0 bases and J 12 bases, leaving 12 bases between the germline ends. The CDR3 extends over 13 amino acids. The CDR3, as DNA: TGCGCCAGCAGCCAAGATCCTACTAGTGGGCAGTTCTTC. It specifies CASSQDPTSGQFF.

The chain carries TRBV7-2 and TRBJ2-5; TRBD1 matches 9 bases. The CDR3 contains 14 residues. Trimming took 5 bases from V and 2 from J; bases not matched to a gene: 3. Germline V CDR1 and CDR2: SGHTA, FQGNSA. The CDR3 DNA sequence: TGTGCCAGCAGCCGGACAGGGGTTCAAGAGACCCAGTACTTC. Translated: CASSRTGVQETQYF.

This chain uses TRBV9 with TRBJ2-5, with TRBD2 identical over 7 bases. This CDR3 has 16 amino acids. Germline assignment: CDR1 SGDLS and CDR2 YYNGEE. With 4 bases clipped from V and 2 bases from J, the junction kept 11 bases outside the gene matches. The CDR3 region has the DNA TGTGCCAGCAGCTTGATGGTTAGCGGGCCGCAAGAGACCCAGTACTTC. It is translated as CASSLMVSGPQETQYF.

The sample holds one count of this clone. V usage is TRBV4-1 and J usage is TRBJ2-1, with a tentative D call TRBD2 (6 bases). Germline V gene data show CDR1 as MGHRA and CDR2 as YSYEKL. Trimming took 4 bases from V and 5 from J, leaving 21 bases between them. CDR3 size: 17 residues. CDR3 DNA: TGCGCCAGCAGCCCTCAAACCCGGGGCGGGACCGACAATGAGCAGTTCTTC. This translates into CASSPQTRGGTDNEQFF.

This rearrangement joins TRBV6-4 to TRBJ2-6; D tentatively reads TRBD1 or TRBD2 (6 bases each). This CDR3 region has 20 residues. V lost 2 bases and J lost 0, with 20 bases in between. CDR1 is MRHNA, CDR2 SNTAGT, per germline. This CDR3 is CASSDRAPTGAFSGANVLTF. Here the CDR3 DNA reads TGTGCCAGCAGTGACCGGGCCCCCACGGGGGCATTCTCTGGGGCCAACGTCCTGACTTTC.

This clone was seen only a few times. The gene calls are TRBV5-6 and TRBJ2-2; D is uncertain. Trimming removed 1 base at V and 7 bases at J, with 5 bases between. CDR1 SGHDT and CDR2 YYEEEE come from the germline V gene. The CDR3 consists of 12 residues. This CDR3 reads CASSLWGGELFF. Written as DNA, the CDR3 is TGTGCCAGCAGCTTGTGGGGCGGGGAGCTGTTTTTT. The full variable domain, its missing parts supplied by reference TRBV5-6 and TRBJ2-2, is DAGVTQSPTHLIKTRGQQVTLRCSPKSGHDTVSWYQQALGQGPQFIFQYYEEEERQRGNFPDRFSGHQFPNYSSELNVNALLLGDSALYLCASSLWGGELFFGEGSRLTVL.

V gene TRBV12-5 combines with J gene TRBJ1-3; 8 positions agree with TRBD1. After removal of 5 bases from V and 0 bases from J, the junction contained 6 bases not matched to a gene. Germline V lookup: CDR1 LGHNT, CDR2 FRNRAP. There are 16 residues in the CDR3. CDR3 DNA sequence: TGTGCTAGTGGTACCCACGACAGGGGCTCTGGAAACACCATATATTTT. Its protein is CASGTHDRGSGNTIYF.

For the CDR3, the DNA is TGTGCCAGCAGCTTAGGGGCTGGCCTATACAATGAGCAGTTCTTC. Protein product: CASSLGAGLYNEQFF. The V gene is TRBV7-8, the J gene TRBJ2-1, with D unresolved. The CDR3 sequence is 15 residues long. V was pared by 1 base and J by 4 bases, with 11 bases between. CDR1 is SGHVS and CDR2 is FQNEAQ in the germline V gene.

V is TRBV5-1 and J is TRBJ1-3; D gene ambiguous. The CDR3 has 16 residues. Germline V gene data show CDR1 as SGHRS and CDR2 as YFSETQ. The V end lost 0 bases, the J end lost 2 bases, and 12 bases lay between the germline ends. The CDR3 DNA follows: TGCGCCAGCAGCTTGGAAACGGGCACGACTGGAAACACCATATATTTT. The encoded protein is CASSLETGTTGNTIYF.